The rows below give T cell receptor beta chains drawn from one sample of a study of radiotherapy plus CTLA-4 blockade in lung cancer. The protocol was immunoSEQ multiplex PCR, while the TCRdb copy is restricted to in-frame clones and leaves out a portion. The sample has approximately 47,000 clones, roughly 60% seen once. Sequenced here: peripheral blood, sampled from a patient treated with radiotherapy plus ipilimumab. The receptors were gathered from a human donor with non-small cell lung cancer who had a partial response to radiotherapy plus ipilimumab. The CDR3 runs from the conserved cysteine through the conserved F or W. Fields, in order: CDR3 DNA, CDR3 protein, V gene, CDR3 length, clone size, J gene, D gene. A D gene is named only where the DNA matches it firmly. Not every row has a clone size; where given, it reads once, few, many or a size class.

DNA: TGTGCCAGCAGTGTATCGACAGGGTCTAATTCACCCCTCCACTTT
CDR3: CASSVSTGSNSPLHF
V: TRBV6-1
length: 15
size: NA
J: TRBJ1-6
D: TRBD1

DNA: TGTGCCAGCAGTGAGAGGGTTAACCCCTCCCCTGAAGCTTTCTTT
CDR3: CASSERVNPSPEAFF
V: TRBV2
length: 15
size: NA
J: TRBJ1-1
D: NA

DNA: TGCAGTGTTGACAGGAACACTGAAGCTTTCTTT
CDR3: CSVDRNTEAFF
V: TRBV20-1
length: 11
size: few
J: TRBJ1-1
D: NA

DNA: TGTGCCAGCAGCGTAAACCAGGGAGGTAACTATGGCTACACCTTC
CDR3: CASSVNQGGNYGYTF
V: TRBV9
length: 15
size: NA
J: TRBJ1-2
D: NA

DNA: TGTGCCAGCAGTTTAGAGGGGGGGTATGGCTACACCTTC
CDR3: CASSLEGGYGYTF
V: TRBV27
length: 13
size: few
J: TRBJ1-2
D: NA

DNA: TGTGCCAGCAGCGGGGGAGGGAATGAAAAACTGTTTTTT
CDR3: CASSGGGNEKLFF
V: TRBV7-9
length: 13
size: NA
J: TRBJ1-4
D: NA

DNA: TGTGCCAGCAGCTTACGCGGATCGATAGAGCAGTTCTTC
CDR3: CASSLRGSIEQFF
V: TRBV7-2
length: 13
size: NA
J: TRBJ2-1
D: NA

DNA: TGCGCCAGCAGCTTGGAACTAGCGCCTTACAATGAGCAGTTCTTC
CDR3: CASSLELAPYNEQFF
V: TRBV5-1
length: 15
size: NA
J: TRBJ2-1
D: TRBD2

DNA: TGTGCCAGCAAGTTCCAACTACTAGCGGACATTCAGTACTTC
CDR3: CASKFQLLADIQYF
V: TRBV6-1
length: 14
size: NA
J: TRBJ2-4
D: TRBD2

DNA: TGTGCCAGCAGCCAAGGTCGTTTCTATAATTCACCCCTCCACTTT
CDR3: CASSQGRFYNSPLHF
V: TRBV14
length: 15
size: few
J: TRBJ1-6
D: NA

DNA: TGTGCCAGCAGCCCCGGAGGGGACACTGAAGCTTTCTTT
CDR3: CASSPGGDTEAFF
V: TRBV11-1
length: 13
size: NA
J: TRBJ1-1
D: NA

DNA: TGTGCCAGCAGCCCCGGGACAGGGGGCGCGAGCACTGAAGCTTTCTTT
CDR3: CASSPGTGGASTEAFF
V: TRBV7-9
length: 16
size: NA
J: TRBJ1-1
D: TRBD1

DNA: TGTGCCAGCAGCTCCCCCGTCGGGGGGGCCGCAGATACGCAGTATTTT
CDR3: CASSSPVGGAADTQYF
V: TRBV7-3
length: 16
size: NA
J: TRBJ2-3
D: TRBD2

DNA: TGTGCCAGCAGTTTATACAGCTCGGGAAACACCATATATTTT
CDR3: CASSLYSSGNTIYF
V: TRBV11-2
length: 14
size: NA
J: TRBJ1-3
D: NA

DNA: TGTGCCAGCAGCTTAGTTGGCAGGAACACTGAAGCTTTCTTT
CDR3: CASSLVGRNTEAFF
V: TRBV7-9
length: 14
size: once
J: TRBJ1-1
D: NA

DNA: TGTGCCAGCAGCGTAGTTGGGACAGCTAATGAAAAACTGTTTTTT
CDR3: CASSVVGTANEKLFF
V: TRBV9
length: 15
size: NA
J: TRBJ1-4
D: TRBD1

DNA: TGTGCCAGTAGTTCTCGACAGGGGGCTGAGAAAAATGAAAAACTGTTTTTT
CDR3: CASSSRQGAEKNEKLFF
V: TRBV19
length: 17
size: NA
J: TRBJ1-4
D: TRBD1

DNA: TGTGCCACTCACCTGGATGGGACAGGGGAGGGCTACACCTTC
CDR3: CATHLDGTGEGYTF
V: TRBV10-3
length: 14
size: few
J: TRBJ1-2
D: TRBD1

DNA: TGTGCCAGCAGCCAAGAGGGGAGGAACAGGCCTTTTATTTTT
CDR3: CASSQEGRNRPFIF
V: TRBV4-2
length: 14
size: NA
J: TRBJ1-4
D: NA

DNA: TGTGCCAGCAGCCAGGGTCAGCGCTACACCTTC
CDR3: CASSQGQRYTF
V: TRBV6-5
length: 11
size: NA
J: TRBJ1-2
D: NA

DNA: TGTGCCAGCAGCCCCCTAATACAGGGTAGGTATGGCTACACCTTC
CDR3: CASSPLIQGRYGYTF
V: TRBV7-8
length: 15
size: few
J: TRBJ1-2
D: NA

DNA: TGTGCCAGCAGCTTAGAATCAACGGGGTATGGGGCTTTCTTT
CDR3: CASSLESTGYGAFF
V: TRBV11-1
length: 14
size: many
J: TRBJ1-1
D: NA

DNA: TGTGCCAGCAGTGAAGGCCACAGGTCTAGCACAGATACGCAGTATTTT
CDR3: CASSEGHRSSTDTQYF
V: TRBV2
length: 16
size: NA
J: TRBJ2-3
D: NA

DNA: TGTGCCAGCAGTGACATCGGGACAAGCCGTTATAGCAATCAGCCCCAGCATTTT
CDR3: CASSDIGTSRYSNQPQHF
V: TRBV6-4
length: 18
size: few
J: TRBJ1-5
D: NA

DNA: TGTGCCAGCAGCCCTGGGGGCCGGGGGGAGCTGTTTTTT
CDR3: CASSPGGRGELFF
V: TRBV6-5
length: 13
size: few
J: TRBJ2-2
D: NA

DNA: TGTGCCAGTAGTATTGTACGGGGGACAGGGGGAGTAGCCAAAAACATTCAGTACTTC
CDR3: CASSIVRGTGGVAKNIQYF
V: TRBV19
length: 19
size: NA
J: TRBJ2-4
D: TRBD1

DNA: TGTGCCAGCAGCTGGGTAGGGGAAAGGGCTTTCTTT
CDR3: CASSWVGERAFF
V: TRBV5-4
length: 12
size: NA
J: TRBJ1-1
D: NA

DNA: TGTGCTAGTGGTTCGTCCCGGGACAGGGGTAGACGCTCCTACAATGAGCAGTTCTTC
CDR3: CASGSSRDRGRRSYNEQFF
V: TRBV12-5
length: 19
size: NA
J: TRBJ2-1
D: TRBD1

DNA: TGTGCCTGGATCGGAGTCACTGAAGCTTTCTTT
CDR3: CAWIGVTEAFF
V: TRBV30
length: 11
size: NA
J: TRBJ1-1
D: NA

DNA: TGTGCCAGCTCACCACACAGGGACCACACTGAAGCTTTCTTT
CDR3: CASSPHRDHTEAFF
V: TRBV18
length: 14
size: NA
J: TRBJ1-1
D: NA

DNA: TGTGCCAGCAGACTGACTAGCGGGAGAAACTACGAGCAGTACTTC
CDR3: CASRLTSGRNYEQYF
V: TRBV28
length: 15
size: NA
J: TRBJ2-7
D: TRBD2

DNA: TGCGCCAGCAGCCCTCTTGGGTGGGAGAACTACGAGCAGTACTTC
CDR3: CASSPLGWENYEQYF
V: TRBV4-1
length: 15
size: NA
J: TRBJ2-7
D: NA

DNA: TGTGCCAGCAGCTTAACCGAGACGGAGGAAAAGTATAGCAATCAGCCCCAGCATTTT
CDR3: CASSLTETEEKYSNQPQHF
V: TRBV11-3
length: 19
size: NA
J: TRBJ1-5
D: NA

DNA: TGTGCCAGCAGCTTGAGACTGCGAGGCGATACGCAGTATTTT
CDR3: CASSLRLRGDTQYF
V: TRBV5-4
length: 14
size: NA
J: TRBJ2-3
D: NA

DNA: TGCGCCAGCAGCCAAGGGCCCTCCTACGAGCAGTACTTC
CDR3: CASSQGPSYEQYF
V: TRBV4-1
length: 13
size: NA
J: TRBJ2-7
D: NA

DNA: TGTGCCAGCAGCTTGACAAAGGGGGCCTACGAGCAGTACTTC
CDR3: CASSLTKGAYEQYF
V: TRBV7-6
length: 14
size: NA
J: TRBJ2-7
D: NA

DNA: TGTGCCAGCCGGGACAGCCAAGGGGAGCAGTACTTC
CDR3: CASRDSQGEQYF
V: TRBV19
length: 12
size: NA
J: TRBJ2-7
D: TRBD1

DNA: TGTGCCAGCAGCGAACCGACAGGACTCTCTGGCTACACCTTC
CDR3: CASSEPTGLSGYTF
V: TRBV5-5
length: 14
size: NA
J: TRBJ1-2
D: NA

DNA: TGTGCCAGCAGTTCACAGGGGGCAGACTATGGCTACACCTTC
CDR3: CASSSQGADYGYTF
V: TRBV6-5
length: 14
size: NA
J: TRBJ1-2
D: TRBD1

DNA: TGTGCCTGGGGGAACGGACTAGCGATCGAGACCCAGTACTTC
CDR3: CAWGNGLAIETQYF
V: TRBV30
length: 14
size: NA
J: TRBJ2-5
D: TRBD2

DNA: TGTGCCAGCAGCTCGCTTTTTGCCGGAGATGGCTACACCTTC
CDR3: CASSSLFAGDGYTF
V: TRBV7-6
length: 14
size: NA
J: TRBJ1-2
D: NA

DNA: TGTGCCAGCAGTGGACTAGCGGGGGGGCATAATGAGCAGTTCTTC
CDR3: CASSGLAGGHNEQFF
V: TRBV2
length: 15
size: NA
J: TRBJ2-1
D: TRBD2

DNA: TGTGCCAGCAGTGAAGGGCCTAGCGGGTACTACGAGCAGTACTTC
CDR3: CASSEGPSGYYEQYF
V: TRBV9
length: 15
size: NA
J: TRBJ2-7
D: TRBD2

DNA: TGTGCCAGCAGCTACTCGCGCGCCGGAGGGCAAGAGACCCAGTACTTC
CDR3: CASSYSRAGGQETQYF
V: TRBV6-6
length: 16
size: few
J: TRBJ2-5
D: NA

DNA: TGTGCCAGCAGAACAGGGTCCGATCAGCCCCAGCATTTT
CDR3: CASRTGSDQPQHF
V: TRBV28
length: 13
size: few
J: TRBJ1-5
D: NA

DNA: TGCGCCAGCAGCTTTTATGGACGGACAACTAGCGGGACCGGACAAGAGACCCAGTACTTC
CDR3: CASSFYGRTTSGTGQETQYF
V: TRBV5-1
length: 20
size: NA
J: TRBJ2-5
D: TRBD2

DNA: TGTGCCAGCAGCTTGGCTGGAGGCCCTAAGGATGGCTACACCTTC
CDR3: CASSLAGGPKDGYTF
V: TRBV5-8
length: 15
size: few
J: TRBJ1-2
D: NA

DNA: TGTGCCAGCAGCTTGGACAGGCCCTATGGCTACACCTTC
CDR3: CASSLDRPYGYTF
V: TRBV5-4
length: 13
size: NA
J: TRBJ1-2
D: NA

DNA: TGTGCCACCAGCGGAAGACAGCTAAGCACAGATACGCAGTATTTT
CDR3: CATSGRQLSTDTQYF
V: TRBV15
length: 15
size: NA
J: TRBJ2-3
D: NA

DNA: TGTGCCAGCAGCGTAGAAGGAAAGGGGACTTACAATGAGCAGTTCTTC
CDR3: CASSVEGKGTYNEQFF
V: TRBV9
length: 16
size: NA
J: TRBJ2-1
D: NA